The clone carrying this TCR beta chain has a handful of counts. Its antigen remains unidentified. The data are from a study of Graves' ophthalmopathy and Graves' hyperthyroidism. Excluded: other autoimmune disease, uncontrolled infection, pregnancy or lactation. Using RNA transcripts, the TCR beta CDR3 regions were amplified. First-round RT-PCR used HTBI primers; second-round multiplex PCR followed. TCRdb called the multiplex PCR reads again in MiXCR, with one record for every CDR3 protein. The sample includes almost 750,000 distinct CDR3 sequences, 40% of them seen just once. Study results and caveats: Blood contained most expanded thyroid clonotypes exceeding 0.001 frequency.

CDR1 LNHDA and CDR2 SQIVND come from the germline V gene (reference sequence). V was shortened by 6 bases and J by 4 bases, with 9 bases between the two germline ends. The CDR3 has 12 amino acids. The sample comprised peripheral blood. The clonotype comes from an adult man with Graves' ophthalmopathy. The chain combines TRBV19 with TRBJ1-2; D unclear. This CDR3 reads CASRSSGYGYTF. The CDR3 DNA reads as TGTGCCAGTAGAAGCAGCGGCTATGGCTACACCTTC.